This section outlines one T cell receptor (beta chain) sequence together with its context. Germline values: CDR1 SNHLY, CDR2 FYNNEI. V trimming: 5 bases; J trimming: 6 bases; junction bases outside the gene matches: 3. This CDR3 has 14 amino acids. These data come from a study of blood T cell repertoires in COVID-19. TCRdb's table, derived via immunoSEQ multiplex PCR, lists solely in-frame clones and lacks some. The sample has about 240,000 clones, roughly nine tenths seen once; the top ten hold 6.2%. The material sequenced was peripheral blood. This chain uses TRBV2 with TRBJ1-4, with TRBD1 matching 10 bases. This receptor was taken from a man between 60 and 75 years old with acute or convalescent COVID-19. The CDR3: CASSMDRGDEKLFF. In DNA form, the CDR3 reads TGTGCCAGCAGTATGGACAGGGGGGATGAAAAACTGTTTTTT.